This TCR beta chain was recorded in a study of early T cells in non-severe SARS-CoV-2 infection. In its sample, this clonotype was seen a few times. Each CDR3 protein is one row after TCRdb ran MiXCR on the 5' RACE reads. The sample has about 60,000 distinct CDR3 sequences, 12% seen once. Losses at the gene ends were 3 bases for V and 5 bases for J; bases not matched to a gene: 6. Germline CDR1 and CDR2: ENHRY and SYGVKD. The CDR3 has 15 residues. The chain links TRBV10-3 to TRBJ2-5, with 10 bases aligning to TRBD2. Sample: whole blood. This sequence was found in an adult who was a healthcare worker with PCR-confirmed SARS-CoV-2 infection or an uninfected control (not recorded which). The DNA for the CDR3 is TGTGCCATCAGTGATGGCGCTAGCGGGGGTGAGACCCAGTACTTC. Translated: CAISDGASGGETQYF.